Listed below are T cell receptor beta chains from one sample, sequenced in a study of T cell repertoires in cytomegalovirus infection. MiXCR was run by TCRdb on the reads, yielding one entry per CDR3 protein. The sample carries 150,000 to 200,000 distinct CDR3 sequences, roughly 27% recorded once. Sequences were obtained from PBMCs. These TCRs come from a human donor in good health (CMV status not recorded). Some clones in this sample may be carry-over from other donors' samples. Both conserved end residues are part of each CDR3. The D gene is left open where the match is weak. Size is stated for part of the rows, as once, few or many counts, or as a class when the clone is expanded.

J | size | V | D | DNA | CDR3
TRBJ2-7 | . | TRBV3-1 | TRBD1 | TGTGCCAGCAGCCGCCGGGACAGGGATGGCGAGCAGTACTTC | CASSRRDRDGEQYF
TRBJ2-7 | . | TRBV12-3/TRBV12-4 | TRBD2 | TGTGCCAGCAGACCTCAGGGACTACCTAACTCCTACGAGCAGTACTTC | CASRPQGLPNSYEQYF
TRBJ1-1 | . | TRBV4-2 | TRBD1 | TGTGCCAGCAGCCAAGGTGGCAGGGGGAAAACTGAAGCTTTCTTT | CASSQGGRGKTEAFF
TRBJ1-1 | . | TRBV2 | . | TGTGCCAGCACCCGAAGACCAGGGGCGAACACTGAAGCTTTCTTT | CASTRRPGANTEAFF
TRBJ2-4 | few | TRBV6-6 | TRBD1 | TGTGCCAGCAGTCTCTCATCGAACCGGGACAGTCAGTACTTC | CASSLSSNRDSQYF
TRBJ1-1 | few | TRBV7-2 | . | TGTGCCAGCAGCCCACGGACAGACACTGAAGCTTTCTTT | CASSPRTDTEAFF
TRBJ1-5 | many | TRBV7-8 | TRBD1 | TGTGCCAGCAGCTTCCGGACAGGGGCACGAAGCAATCAGCCCCAGCATTTT | CASSFRTGARSNQPQHF
TRBJ1-5 | few | TRBV11-1 | . | TGTGCCAGCAGCTTAGAGGGTTTCAATCAGCCCCAGCATTTT | CASSLEGFNQPQHF
TRBJ2-1 | few | TRBV6-5 | TRBD1 | TGTGCCAGCTCCGCTCCCCAACAGGGGGATGAGCAGTTCTTC | CASSAPQQGDEQFF
TRBJ1-2 | . | TRBV19 | TRBD1 | TGTGCCCGTAGGGAAGACGACAGGGGAAACTATGGCTACACCTTC | CARREDDRGNYGYTF
TRBJ2-2 | few | TRBV6-1 | TRBD2 | TGTGCCACCCGACCCCTAGCGGGGGGGCGGGCGAACACCGGGGAGCTGTTTTTT | CATRPLAGGRANTGELFF
TRBJ2-7 | . | TRBV7-2 | . | TGTGCCAGCAGCTTATCGGTGGCAGGTCGGTGGTACGAGCAGTACTTC | CASSLSVAGRWYEQYF
TRBJ2-7 | few | TRBV5-1 | TRBD1 | TGCGCCAGCAGTTACCGGACAGGGTCCCTCTCCTACGAGCAGTACTTC | CASSYRTGSLSYEQYF
TRBJ1-5 | . | TRBV20-1 | . | TGCAGTGCTAGCGGAGGCACCAATCAGACCCAGCATTTT | CSASGGTNQTQHF
TRBJ1-1 | . | TRBV6-2/TRBV6-3 | . | TGTGCCAGCAGTTACGACGGTATAGGAACGGACACTGAAGCTTTCTTT | CASSYDGIGTDTEAFF
TRBJ1-2 | . | TRBV5-4 | TRBD1 | TGTGCCAGCAGCTTGACAGGGGCTCCCCCATATGGCTACACCTTC | CASSLTGAPPYGYTF
TRBJ1-6 | few | TRBV15 | TRBD1 | TGTGCCACCAGCAGGGACAGACAGGGAGATTCACCCCTCCACTTT | CATSRDRQGDSPLHF
TRBJ1-1 | . | TRBV27 | TRBD1 | TGTGCCAGCAGCAGGACAGGGGCCTTCGGAGCTTTCTTT | CASSRTGAFGAFF
TRBJ1-1 | few | TRBV6-5 | . | TGTGCCAGCAGTTCCCAGGGAGCTACGAACACTGAAGCTTTCTTT | CASSSQGATNTEAFF
TRBJ1-1 | many | TRBV7-8 | . | TGTGCCAGCACCATGGGGGGGAGCACTGAAGCTTTCTTT | CASTMGGSTEAFF
TRBJ1-5 | . | TRBV12-3/TRBV12-4 | . | TGTGCCAGCAGTTTAGCGAATGGGGCAGGGCAGCCCCAGCATTTT | CASSLANGAGQPQHF
TRBJ1-4 | . | TRBV7-9 | . | TGTGCCAGTAGCCGTTCTGAAAAACTGTTTTTT | CASSRSEKLFF
TRBJ1-2 | many | TRBV20-1 | . | TGCAGTGCTAGACGCACAGGAAACTATGGCTACACCTTC | CSARRTGNYGYTF
TRBJ2-5 | . | TRBV7-9 | TRBD1 | TGTGCCAGCAGCTCGACAGGGGGCGTTGAGACCCAGTACTTC | CASSSTGGVETQYF
TRBJ2-7 | many | TRBV7-6 | TRBD1 | TGTGCCAGCAGCGAGAGCCCAGGGGGCAGGTCCGAGCAGTACTTC | CASSESPGGRSEQYF
TRBJ1-1 | many | TRBV7-6 | . | TGTGCCAGCAGCTTAGTGTCAGGACTCATGAACACTGAAGCTTTCTTT | CASSLVSGLMNTEAFF
TRBJ2-3 | . | TRBV11-2 | . | TGTGCCAGCAGCCCGCAGCCCAAAGCGGTAGATACGCAGTATTTT | CASSPQPKAVDTQYF
TRBJ1-1 | . | TRBV6-2/TRBV6-3 | . | TGTGCCAGCACCCAAGAAGGGGGTGAAGCTTTCTTT | CASTQEGGEAFF
TRBJ1-2 | . | TRBV29-1 | . | TGCAGCGTTCGAAGTGGGGCGGATGGCTACACCTTC | CSVRSGADGYTF
TRBJ1-1 | . | TRBV29-1 | . | TGCAGCGTTGAAGATCCCGTTGGGGCTCGGGAGAACACTGAAGCTTTCTTT | CSVEDPVGARENTEAFF
TRBJ1-2 | . | TRBV6-1 | . | TGTGCCAGCAGTTACCACGGGACACGCGATGGCTACACCTTC | CASSYHGTRDGYTF
TRBJ1-5 | . | TRBV7-9 | TRBD1 | TGTGCCAGCAGCCCAGACAGGGCGGATCAGCCCCAGCATTTT | CASSPDRADQPQHF
TRBJ2-5 | . | TRBV5-5 | . | TGTGCCAGCAGCTTGGAGCAAGACCAAGAGACCCAGTACTTC | CASSLEQDQETQYF
TRBJ1-5 | . | TRBV6-5 | . | TGTGCCAGCAGGCTCCGATCTGATAGCAATCAGCCCCAGCATTTT | CASRLRSDSNQPQHF
TRBJ2-5 | few | TRBV29-1 | TRBD1 | TGCAGCGTTAAACAGGGGGAGACCCAGTACTTC | CSVKQGETQYF
TRBJ1-5 | few | TRBV6-2/TRBV6-3 | . | TGTGCCAGCAAGGGCAGTAACAATCAGCCCCAGCATTTT | CASKGSNNQPQHF
TRBJ2-1 | few | TRBV2 | TRBD2 | TGTGCCAGCAGACGAGGCGGGGGGTCCTACAATGAGCAGTTCTTC | CASRRGGGSYNEQFF
TRBJ2-7 | few | TRBV20-1 | TRBD1 | TGCAGTGCTCAGCCGGGACAGGGCACCCACGAGCAGTACTTC | CSAQPGQGTHEQYF
TRBJ1-1 | . | TRBV7-9 | . | TGTGCCAGCAGCCTAGGACCGCTGGAAGCTTTCTTT | CASSLGPLEAFF
TRBJ2-3 | . | TRBV20-1 | . | TGCAGTGCTGCGAGGTCGGGGACAGATACGCAGTATTTT | CSAARSGTDTQYF
TRBJ1-4 | . | TRBV20-1 | . | TGCAGTGCTAGAGGGGCCCGGAATGAAAAACTGTTTTTT | CSARGARNEKLFF
TRBJ2-2 | . | TRBV6-1 | TRBD1 | TGTGCCAGCAACACCGACAGGGGGCACACCGGGGAGCTGTTTTTT | CASNTDRGHTGELFF
TRBJ1-5 | . | TRBV6-2/TRBV6-3 | . | TGTGCCAGCAGTTTCCGAGGAGCGGGCGGTCAGCCCCAGCATTTT | CASSFRGAGGQPQHF
TRBJ2-7 | . | TRBV7-2 | . | TGTGCCAGCAGCTTAGCCGGCGCGAACGAGCAGTACTTC | CASSLAGANEQYF
TRBJ2-5 | many | TRBV7-6 | TRBD1 | TGTGCCAGCAGCTTAGTGACAGGGCAAGAGACCCAGTACTTC | CASSLVTGQETQYF
TRBJ1-5 | many | TRBV7-8 | . | TGTGCCAGCAGCTTAAGGGGAGCGAATCAGCCCCAGCATTTT | CASSLRGANQPQHF
TRBJ2-3 | . | TRBV2 | TRBD2 | TGTGCCAGCAGCATTTCGCGGGGGGCGACAGATACGCAGTATTTT | CASSISRGATDTQYF
TRBJ2-5 | . | TRBV29-1 | TRBD1 | TGCAGCGCACTGACAGGGGGCATGGGGACCCAGTACTTC | CSALTGGMGTQYF
TRBJ1-5 | few | TRBV7-2 | TRBD1 | TGTGCCAGCAGCTTAATGAACAGGGGGGATCAGCCCCAGCATTTT | CASSLMNRGDQPQHF